Listed below are T cell receptor beta chains from one sample, sequenced in a study of identical twins. TCRdb processed the 5' RACE reads anew with MiXCR; each CDR3 protein has one entry. Of nearly 200,000 distinct CDR3 sequences listed, about 15% are singletons. The same sample was also used in a study of T cells expressing NK-cell markers.

Sequencing was performed on CD8+ T cells sorted from blood. These receptors were taken from a woman younger than 35 in good health. CDR3s leave out the opening cysteine and the closing phenylalanine or tryptophan. Each record gives: J gene, V gene, CDR3 protein.

J gene: TRBJ2-7
V gene: TRBV5-1
CDR3 protein: ASSLGASRYEQY

J gene: TRBJ2-3
V gene: TRBV2
CDR3 protein: ASRRADTQY

J gene: TRBJ1-3
V gene: TRBV7-6
CDR3 protein: ASSSGASENTIY

J gene: TRBJ2-7
V gene: TRBV15
CDR3 protein: ATSGAGDISYEQY

J gene: TRBJ2-7
V gene: TRBV7-2
CDR3 protein: ASSLGAGGFREQY

J gene: TRBJ1-1
V gene: TRBV20-1
CDR3 protein: SALGPTEAF

J gene: TRBJ1-1
V gene: TRBV5-1
CDR3 protein: ASSLAAAYNTEAF

J gene: TRBJ2-7
V gene: TRBV5-1
CDR3 protein: ASSGPTGEAEQY

J gene: TRBJ2-1
V gene: TRBV30
CDR3 protein: AWSGSGSHF

J gene: TRBJ2-7
V gene: TRBV27
CDR3 protein: AVQGVYEQY

J gene: TRBJ2-1
V gene: TRBV6-1
CDR3 protein: ASSGRDLDEQF

J gene: TRBJ2-7
V gene: TRBV4-3
CDR3 protein: ASSQSGRAYEQY

J gene: TRBJ2-7
V gene: TRBV6-5
CDR3 protein: ASSSGTRAYEQY

J gene: TRBJ2-7
V gene: TRBV5-1
CDR3 protein: ASSLRKGGDEQY

J gene: TRBJ2-7
V gene: TRBV6-2/TRBV6-3
CDR3 protein: ATLFSTRQY

J gene: TRBJ2-1
V gene: TRBV6-5
CDR3 protein: ASSSWDSRQF

J gene: TRBJ2-3
V gene: TRBV7-2
CDR3 protein: ASSLVDSSSTDTQY

J gene: TRBJ2-1
V gene: TRBV20-1
CDR3 protein: SARSRRSPYNEQF

J gene: TRBJ2-2
V gene: TRBV19
CDR3 protein: ASSPTGSGVVTGELF

J gene: TRBJ2-7
V gene: TRBV7-9
CDR3 protein: ASRHPAYEQY

J gene: TRBJ2-7
V gene: TRBV27
CDR3 protein: ASSAGLAAYEQY

J gene: TRBJ2-1
V gene: TRBV15
CDR3 protein: ATSRGGWGASYNEQF

J gene: TRBJ2-1
V gene: TRBV6-4
CDR3 protein: ASSELAGIPWNEQF

J gene: TRBJ1-2
V gene: TRBV4-2
CDR3 protein: ASSHYLPASNYGYT

J gene: TRBJ2-2
V gene: TRBV7-2
CDR3 protein: ASSSYVSGRSGELF

J gene: TRBJ2-5
V gene: TRBV20-1
CDR3 protein: SASQDRQETQY

J gene: TRBJ2-1
V gene: TRBV12-3/TRBV12-4
CDR3 protein: ASSLSGEQF

J gene: TRBJ2-7
V gene: TRBV18
CDR3 protein: ASSRFKGASPFYEQY

J gene: TRBJ2-1
V gene: TRBV6-4
CDR3 protein: ASSPTSAVYNEQF

J gene: TRBJ2-1
V gene: TRBV5-1
CDR3 protein: ASPRGPYNEQF

J gene: TRBJ2-1
V gene: TRBV20-1
CDR3 protein: SAPAGTRIFGEQF

J gene: TRBJ2-1
V gene: TRBV20-1
CDR3 protein: SARDPREGNEQF

J gene: TRBJ2-1
V gene: TRBV9
CDR3 protein: ASSVEGGTSGGIYNEQF

J gene: TRBJ1-1
V gene: TRBV10-3
CDR3 protein: AISESIAGNTEAF

J gene: TRBJ2-1
V gene: TRBV4-3
CDR3 protein: ASSQAGVLNEQF

J gene: TRBJ2-7
V gene: TRBV9
CDR3 protein: ASSPNSGYEQY